These 25 T cell receptor beta chains were sequenced from one sample in a study of human T cells and chemical hapten exposure. TCRdb processed the RACE reads anew with MiXCR; each CDR3 protein has one entry. Among over 35,000 distinct CDR3 sequences listed, roughly an eighth were seen once. Time point described: patch test 3, about 24 weeks after DPC sensitization. Treatment noted: therapeutic diphenylcyclopropenone sensitization with weekly scalp DPC. It was from unfractionated whole blood that total RNA was extracted. Sequenced here: whole blood, sampled in connection with sensitization to the hapten diphenylcyclopropenone (DPC). Every receptor here comes from a woman in her forties with alopecia areata. Some clones in this sample may be carry-over from other donors' samples.

The chain joins TRBV5-1 to TRBJ1-4; no clear D gene. Trimming removed 3 bases at V and 6 bases at J, with 12 bases between. The CDR3 totals 14 residues. Germline lookup yields CDR1 SGHRS and CDR2 YFSETQ. DNA of the CDR3: TGCGCCAGCAGCTCCAACGTCGTACATGAAAAACTGTTTTTT. This codes for CASSSNVVHEKLFF.

The chain uses TRBV5-1 and TRBJ2-3; D call uncertain. The germline V and J ends were trimmed by 0 bases and 0 bases, with 5 bases remaining between them. Germline V gives CDR1 SGHRS, CDR2 YFSETQ. CDR3 length equals 14 residues. In DNA form, the CDR3 reads TGCGCCAGCAGCTTGGGTAGCAGCACAGATACGCAGTATTTT. Translating it yields CASSLGSSTDTQYF.

By share, this clonotype counts as medium-sized. The V and J genes are TRBV5-1 and TRBJ2-7, with unresolved D. Germline V gene data show CDR1 as SGHRS and CDR2 as YFSETQ. The CDR3 is 11 amino acids. Trimming left V 4 bases short and J 1 base short, with 3 bases between. In DNA form, the CDR3 reads TGCGCCAGCAGCCCATCCTACGAGCAGTACTTC. Amino acid sequence: CASSPSYEQYF.

This clonotype was observed at least ten times. V is TRBV3-1 and J is TRBJ2-5; 8 nucleotides line up with TRBD2. The trim removed 3 bases at V and 3 bases at J, leaving 0 bases unmatched. The CDR3 is 13 residues long. Germline CDR1 reads LGHDT; CDR2 reads YNNKEL (reference sequence). In nucleotides, the CDR3 is TGTGCCAGCAGCCATAGCGGGGAAGAGACCCAGTACTTC. This encodes CASSHSGEETQYF.

The chain carries TRBV7-9 and TRBJ1-5; D call uncertain. V was pared by 5 bases and J by 2 bases, with 19 bases between. The CDR3 covers 17 residues. From germline, CDR1 is SEHNR and CDR2 FQNEAQ (reference sequence). The CDR3: CASSHPPGRYGNQPQHF. The CDR3 bases are TGTGCCAGCAGCCACCCCCCAGGCAGATACGGCAATCAGCCCCAGCATTTT.

Ten or more counts support this clonotype. This rearrangement joins TRBV29-1 to TRBJ2-2, with D perhaps assigned TRBD1 or TRBD2 (6 bases each). Looked up from germline, CDR1 is SQVTM and CDR2 is ANQGSEA. The ends were cut back, 6 bases at V and 7 bases at J, with 12 bases in the middle. The CDR3 contains 12 residues. In DNA, the CDR3 is TGCAGCGTACAGGGACTCCTCGGGGAGCTGTTTTTT. It yields the protein CSVQGLLGELFF.

V usage is TRBV28 and J usage is TRBJ1-1, with D possibly TRBD1 on 6 matching bases. CDR3 size: 12 residues. The V gene's germline CDR1 is MDHEN and CDR2 SYDVKM. Trimming took 5 bases from V and 4 from J, leaving 8 bases between them. CDR3 nucleotides: TGTGCCAGCAGTAAAGGGGGCACTGAAGCTTTCTTT. Translated, it gives CASSKGGTEAFF.

The chain employs TRBV27 and TRBJ1-6; the D is unclear. The length of the CDR3 is 13 residues. The ends were cut back, 3 bases at V and 16 bases at J, with 16 bases in the middle. The germline CDR1 and CDR2 sequences are MNHEY and SMNVEV (reference sequence). The CDR3 loop reads CASSLAFRSPLHF. The CDR3 bases are TGTGCCAGCAGTTTGGCCTTTAGGTCTCCGCTCCACTTT.

This clonotype was counted ten times or more. V gene TRBV3-1 combines with J gene TRBJ2-7; D not certain. V gave up 0 bases and J gave up 7 bases, with 13 bases separating them. The CDR3 has 14 residues. Germline loops: CDR1 LGHDT, CDR2 YNNKEL (reference sequence). CDR3 amino acids: CASSQDGRVGEQYF. The CDR3 DNA reads as TGTGCCAGCAGCCAAGACGGCCGGGTGGGGGAGCAGTACTTC.

This clonotype was observed many times. J is TRBJ1-1 and V is TRBV9; D remains ambiguous. The CDR3 length is 13 residues. Germline V gene data show CDR1 as SGDLS and CDR2 as YYNGEE. V was shortened by 0 bases and J by 7 bases, with 10 bases between the two germline ends. The DNA of the CDR3 is TGTGCCAGCAGCGTAGGGGGTATCGATGAAGCTTTCTTT. Translation gives CASSVGGIDEAFF.

This clonotype has a count of ten or more. This CDR3 is CASSQGQGNTIYF. CDR3 DNA sequence: TGTGCCAGCAGCCAGGGACAGGGAAACACCATATATTTT. The chain carries TRBV5-4 and TRBJ1-3, with 7 bases matching TRBD1. Germline values: CDR1 SGHNT, CDR2 YYREEE (reference sequence). After removal of 4 bases from V and 4 bases from J, the junction contained 2 bases not matched to a gene. CDR3 size: 13 residues.

This chain joins TRBV7-2 and TRBJ1-3; tentative D call: TRBD1 (5 bases). The CDR3 contains 15 residues. The germline V and J ends were trimmed by 5 bases and 0 bases, with 11 bases remaining between them. Germline V gene sequence: CDR1 SGHTA, CDR2 FQGNSA. In DNA, the CDR3 is TGTGCCAGCAGCCCTCCAGGGCGCTCTGGAAACACCATATATTTT. Protein sequence: CASSPPGRSGNTIYF.

This clonotype has ten or more counts. CDR3 region: CASSPGRGGQPQHF. CDR3 DNA sequence: TGTGCCAGCAGCCCGGGCAGGGGTGGGCAGCCCCAGCATTTT. V usage is TRBV6-1 and J usage is TRBJ1-5, with D perhaps matching TRBD1 (6 bases). Germline lookup yields CDR1 MNHNS and CDR2 SASEGT. V was clipped by 6 bases and J by 7 bases, with 16 bases between them. This CDR3 region has 14 residues.

This clonotype occurred many times. The chain joins TRBV3-1 to TRBJ2-5, with 10 bases fitting TRBD2. Unmatched junction bases numbered 4, after V lost 2 bases and J lost 4 bases. CDR1 and CDR2 from the germline V gene are LGHDT and YNNKEL (reference sequence). This CDR3 comprises 15 residues. The CDR3 DNA sequence: TGTGCCAGCAGCCAACCTAGCGGGGGTAGAGAGACCCAGTACTTC. Protein: CASSQPSGGRETQYF.

The chain is built from TRBV5-1 and TRBJ2-5, with a weak D call TRBD2 (5 bases). This CDR3 contains 13 residues. V lost 5 bases, J lost 5 bases, and 13 bases lay in between. Germline V CDR1 and CDR2: SGHRS, YFSETQ. CDR3 DNA sequence: TGCGCCAGCAGTTACAGCGGCCAGGAGACCCAGTACTTC. It encodes CASSYSGQETQYF.

On this clonotype itself: A much larger clone sits a single nucleotide away, making a read error possible. V gene TRBV4-1 combines with J gene TRBJ2-7; either TRBD1 or TRBD2 may fit D (5 bases each). The CDR3 sequence is 17 residues long. Trimming cost V 1 base and J 2 bases, with 18 bases left between them. Germline V gives CDR1 MGHRA, CDR2 YSYEKL. CDR3 loop: CASSQGGIGARAYEQYF. In DNA, the CDR3 is TGCGCCAGCAGCCAAGGGGGGATAGGGGCGAGAGCCTACGAGCAGTACTTC.

This clonotype has a count of ten or more. The chain has TRBV29-1 and TRBJ2-7; D is uncertain. The length of the CDR3 is 10 residues. The germline V gene encodes CDR1 SQVTM and CDR2 ANQGSEA. Trimming removed 6 bases from V and 6 bases from J, with 9 bases in between. The CDR3: CSVASREQYF. CDR3 sequence (DNA): TGCAGCGTGGCATCCCGCGAGCAGTACTTC.

The V gene is TRBV5-6, the J gene TRBJ1-2, with D possibly TRBD1 on 6 matching bases. Between the trimmed V and J ends, which lost 4 bases and 7 bases, there was a span of 14 bases. Germline-derived CDR1 and CDR2 are SGHDT and YYEEEE. The CDR3 spans 13 residues. The CDR3 DNA reads as TGTGCCAGCAGCGGCACAGGGTATGTTGGCTACACCTTC. This gives the protein CASSGTGYVGYTF.

This clonotype has just a few counts. The gene calls are TRBV7-9 and TRBJ2-1; 9 nucleotides agree with TRBD1. The CDR3 totals 15 residues. V lost 5 bases and J lost 3; bases outside the gene matches: 5. The germline V gene encodes CDR1 SEHNR and CDR2 FQNEAQ (reference sequence). CDR3 sequence reads: CASSAGQGFYNEQFF. CDR3 DNA sequence: TGTGCCAGCAGCGCAGGACAGGGGTTCTACAATGAGCAGTTCTTC.

The table lists this clonotype with a few counts. The V and J genes are TRBV29-1 and TRBJ2-5; D might be TRBD1 or TRBD2, each matching 5 bases. V lost 5 bases to trimming and J lost 3 bases, with 10 bases between them. The CDR3 runs 12 residues. Germline V gene data show CDR1 as SQVTM and CDR2 as ANQGSEA. The CDR3 DNA sequence: TGCAGCGTTAGTCTGGGGGAAGAGACCCAGTACTTC. Encoded protein: CSVSLGEETQYF.

This clonotype has at least ten counts. V gene TRBV29-1 combines with J gene TRBJ2-7; D might be TRBD2 (5 bases). V lost 6 bases and J 9 bases, leaving 21 bases between the germline ends. CDR1 is SQVTM, CDR2 ANQGSEA, per germline. This CDR3 comprises 13 residues. The CDR3 here is CSVDGLSGSRQYF. CDR3 in DNA: TGCAGCGTCGACGGTCTCTCGGGGAGCAGGCAGTACTTC.

Ten or more counts support this clonotype. The rearrangement uses TRBV19 and TRBJ1-4, with unresolved D. V lost 5 bases and J 0 bases, leaving 10 bases between the germline ends. CDR3 length equals 15 residues. Germline V gene sequence: CDR1 LNHDA, CDR2 SQIVND (reference sequence). The CDR3 reads CASSAQVATNEKLFF. The CDR3 bases are TGTGCCAGTAGTGCCCAGGTCGCAACTAATGAAAAACTGTTTTTT.

This clonotype was detected ten times or more. The CDR3 region has the DNA TGTGCCAGCAGTGACAGGTCCGAGCAGTTCTTC. It codes for CASSDRSEQFF. The chain combines TRBV2 with TRBJ2-1, with D unresolved. Germline loops: CDR1 SNHLY, CDR2 FYNNEI. V lost 3 bases to trimming and J lost 10 bases, with 7 bases between them. The CDR3 covers 11 residues.

This clonotype was seen repeatedly, ten times or more. This chain links TRBV29-1 with TRBJ2-5; D remains ambiguous. The CDR3 totals 11 residues. Trimming left V 3 bases short and J 7 bases short, with 9 bases between. The germline V gene encodes CDR1 SQVTM and CDR2 ANQGSEA. CDR3 nucleotides: TGCAGCGTTGACTTTTTGGGGACCCAGTACTTC. It translates to CSVDFLGTQYF.

The sample holds many counts of this clonotype. The chain recombines TRBV12-3 or TRBV12-4 with TRBJ2-1; TRBD1 matches 10 bases. CDR3 length equals 16 residues. Trimming took 5 bases from V and 2 from J; bases not matched to a gene: 6. In DNA, the CDR3 is TGTGCCAGCAGTATCAGGGACAGGGGAGCCTACAATGAGCAGTTCTTC. It specifies CASSIRDRGAYNEQFF.